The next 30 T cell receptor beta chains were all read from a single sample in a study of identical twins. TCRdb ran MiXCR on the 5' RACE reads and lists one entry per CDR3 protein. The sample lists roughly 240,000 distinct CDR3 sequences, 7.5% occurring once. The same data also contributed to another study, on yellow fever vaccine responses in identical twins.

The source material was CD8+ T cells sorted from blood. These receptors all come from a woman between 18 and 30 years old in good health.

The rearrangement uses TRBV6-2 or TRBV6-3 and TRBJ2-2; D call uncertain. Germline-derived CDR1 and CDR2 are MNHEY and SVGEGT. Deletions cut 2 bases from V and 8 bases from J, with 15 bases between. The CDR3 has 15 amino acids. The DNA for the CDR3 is TGTGCCAGCAGTTACACAGAGCAGTCGGGTGGGGAGCTGTTTTTT. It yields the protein CASSYTEQSGGELFF.

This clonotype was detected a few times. The DNA of the CDR3 is TGTGCCAGCAGTTTAGACAAACCCTCTGGAAACACCATATATTTT. Its translation is CASSLDKPSGNTIYF. The J gene is TRBJ1-3, the V gene TRBV12-3 or TRBV12-4; D unclear. The CDR3 loop spans 15 amino acids. V dropped 1 base and J dropped 0 bases, with 7 bases sitting between them.

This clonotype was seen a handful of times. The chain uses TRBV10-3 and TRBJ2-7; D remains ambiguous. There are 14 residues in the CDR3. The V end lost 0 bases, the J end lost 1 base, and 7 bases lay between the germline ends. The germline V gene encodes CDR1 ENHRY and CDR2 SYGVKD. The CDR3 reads CAISESGGSYEQYV. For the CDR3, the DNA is TGTGCCATCAGTGAGTCCGGTGGTTCCTACGAGCAGTACGTC.

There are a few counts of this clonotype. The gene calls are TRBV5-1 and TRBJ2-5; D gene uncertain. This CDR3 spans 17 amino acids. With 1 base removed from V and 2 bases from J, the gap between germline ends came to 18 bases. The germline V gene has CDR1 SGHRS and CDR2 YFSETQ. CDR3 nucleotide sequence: TGCGCCAGCAGCTTGTTCACCGGTCTCATCGAACAAGAGACCCAGTACTTC. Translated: CASSLFTGLIEQETQYF.

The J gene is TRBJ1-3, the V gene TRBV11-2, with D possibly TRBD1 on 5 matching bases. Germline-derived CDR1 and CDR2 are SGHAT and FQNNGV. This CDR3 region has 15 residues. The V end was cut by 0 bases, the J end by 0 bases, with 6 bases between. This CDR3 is CASSLEGVSGNTIYF. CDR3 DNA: TGTGCCAGCAGCTTAGAGGGGGTCTCTGGAAACACCATATATTTT.

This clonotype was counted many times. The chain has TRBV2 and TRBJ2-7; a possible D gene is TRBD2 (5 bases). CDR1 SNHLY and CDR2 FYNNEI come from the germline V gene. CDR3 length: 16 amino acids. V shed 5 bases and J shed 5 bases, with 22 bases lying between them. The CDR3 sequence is CASSREFGSSLDEQYF. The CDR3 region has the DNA TGTGCCAGCAGTCGAGAGTTTGGGTCTAGCCTCGACGAGCAGTACTTC.

Here the CDR3 DNA reads TGTGCCAGCAGCTTTGCTTCAAACGGACTAGCGGGAGGGGGTAATGTGTTCTTC. Residues: CASSFASNGLAGGGNVFF. The V gene is TRBV7-8, the J gene TRBJ2-1; 15 positions match TRBD2. The ends lost 3 bases at V and 15 bases at J; junction bases unmatched: 18. Germline V CDR1 and CDR2: SGHVS, FQNEAQ. The CDR3 is 18 amino acids.

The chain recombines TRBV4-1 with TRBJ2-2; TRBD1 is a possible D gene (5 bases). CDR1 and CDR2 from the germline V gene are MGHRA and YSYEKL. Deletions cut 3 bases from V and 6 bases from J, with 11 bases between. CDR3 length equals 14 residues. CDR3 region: CASSQGPSAGELFF. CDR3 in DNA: TGCGCCAGCAGCCAGGGGCCGAGCGCCGGGGAGCTGTTTTTT.

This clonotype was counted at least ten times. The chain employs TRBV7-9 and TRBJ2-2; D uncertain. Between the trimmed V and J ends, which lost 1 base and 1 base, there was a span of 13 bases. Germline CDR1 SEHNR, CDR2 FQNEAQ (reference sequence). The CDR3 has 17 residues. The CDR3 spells CASSLVARVLNTGELFF. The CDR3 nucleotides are TGTGCCAGCAGCTTAGTGGCCCGCGTGTTGAACACCGGGGAGCTGTTTTTT.

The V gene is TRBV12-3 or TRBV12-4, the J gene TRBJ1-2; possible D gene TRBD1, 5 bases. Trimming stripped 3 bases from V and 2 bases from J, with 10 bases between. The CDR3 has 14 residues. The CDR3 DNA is TGTGCCAGCAGTTTCAGGGTAGCAAACTATGGCTACACCTTC. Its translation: CASSFRVANYGYTF.

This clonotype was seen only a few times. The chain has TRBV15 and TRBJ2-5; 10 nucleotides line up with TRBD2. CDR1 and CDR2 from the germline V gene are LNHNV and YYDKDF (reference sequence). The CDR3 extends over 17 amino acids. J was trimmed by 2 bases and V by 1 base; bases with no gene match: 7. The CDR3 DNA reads TGTGCCACCAGCAGAGTTCTAGCGGGGGAGGGGCAAGAGACCCAGTACTTC. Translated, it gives CATSRVLAGEGQETQYF.

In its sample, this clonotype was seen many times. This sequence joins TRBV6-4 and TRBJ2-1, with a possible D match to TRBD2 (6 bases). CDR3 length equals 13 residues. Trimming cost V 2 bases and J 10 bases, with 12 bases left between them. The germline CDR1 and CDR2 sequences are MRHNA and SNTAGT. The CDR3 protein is CASSDRDGGEQFF. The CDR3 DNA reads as TGTGCCAGCAGTGACAGGGACGGAGGGGAGCAGTTCTTC.

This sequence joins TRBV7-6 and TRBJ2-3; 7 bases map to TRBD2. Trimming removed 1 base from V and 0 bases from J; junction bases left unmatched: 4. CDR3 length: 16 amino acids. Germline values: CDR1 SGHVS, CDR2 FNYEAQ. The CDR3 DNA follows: TGTGCCAGCAGCTTAGTGTCTAGCGGTAGCACAGATACGCAGTATTTT. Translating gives CASSLVSSGSTDTQYF.

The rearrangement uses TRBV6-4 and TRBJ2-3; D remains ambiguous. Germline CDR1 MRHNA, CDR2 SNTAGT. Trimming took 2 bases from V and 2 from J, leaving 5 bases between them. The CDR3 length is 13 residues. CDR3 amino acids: CASSDKATDTQYF. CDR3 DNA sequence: TGTGCCAGCAGTGACAAGGCCACAGATACGCAGTATTTT.

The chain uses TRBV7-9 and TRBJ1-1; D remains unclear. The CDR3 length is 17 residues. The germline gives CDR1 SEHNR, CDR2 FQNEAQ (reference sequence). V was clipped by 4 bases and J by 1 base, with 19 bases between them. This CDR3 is CASSSFVASDGNTEAFF. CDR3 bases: TGTGCCAGCAGCTCTTTTGTTGCCTCGGACGGGAACACTGAAGCTTTCTTT.

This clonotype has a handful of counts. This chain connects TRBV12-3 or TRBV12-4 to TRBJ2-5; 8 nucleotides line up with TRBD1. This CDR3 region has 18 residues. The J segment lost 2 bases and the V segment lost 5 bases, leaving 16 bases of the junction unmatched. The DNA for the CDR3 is TGTGCCAGCAGTAGCCCCGGGACAGGCCATGGGGTTCAAGAGACCCAGTACTTC. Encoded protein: CASSSPGTGHGVQETQYF.

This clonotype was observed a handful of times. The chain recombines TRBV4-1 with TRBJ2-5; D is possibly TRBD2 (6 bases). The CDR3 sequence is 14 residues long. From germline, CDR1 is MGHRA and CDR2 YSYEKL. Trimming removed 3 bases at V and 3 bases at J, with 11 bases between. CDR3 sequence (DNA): TGCGCCAGCAGCCAGGAGGGACGGGAAGAGACCCAGTACTTC. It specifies CASSQEGREETQYF.

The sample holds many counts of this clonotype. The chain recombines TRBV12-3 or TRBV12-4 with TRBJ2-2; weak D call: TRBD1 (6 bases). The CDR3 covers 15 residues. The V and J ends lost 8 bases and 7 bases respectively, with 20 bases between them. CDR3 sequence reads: CASVTRDTQLGELFF. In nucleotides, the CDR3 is TGTGCCAGCGTAACCCGGGACACCCAACTCGGGGAGCTGTTTTTT.

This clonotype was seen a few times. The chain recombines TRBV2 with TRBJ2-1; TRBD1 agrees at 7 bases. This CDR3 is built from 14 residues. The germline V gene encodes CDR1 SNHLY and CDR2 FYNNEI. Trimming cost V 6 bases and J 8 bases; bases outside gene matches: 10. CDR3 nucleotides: TGTGCCAGCAGAGGGGGCCAAACAGGGGATGAGCAGTTCTTC. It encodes CASRGGQTGDEQFF.

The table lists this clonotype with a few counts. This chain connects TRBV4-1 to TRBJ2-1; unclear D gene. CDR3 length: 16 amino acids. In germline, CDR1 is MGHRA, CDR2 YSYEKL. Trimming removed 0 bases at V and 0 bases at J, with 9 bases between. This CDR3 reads CASSQDYPGSYNEQFF. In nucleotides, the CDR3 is TGCGCCAGCAGCCAAGATTATCCCGGCTCCTACAATGAGCAGTTCTTC.

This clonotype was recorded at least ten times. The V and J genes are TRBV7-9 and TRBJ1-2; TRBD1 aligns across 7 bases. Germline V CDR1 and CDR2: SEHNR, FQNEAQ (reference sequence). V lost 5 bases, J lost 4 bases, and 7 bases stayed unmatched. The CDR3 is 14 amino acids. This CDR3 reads CASSDPGTAYGYTF. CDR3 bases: TGTGCCAGCAGCGACCCTGGGACAGCCTATGGCTACACCTTC.

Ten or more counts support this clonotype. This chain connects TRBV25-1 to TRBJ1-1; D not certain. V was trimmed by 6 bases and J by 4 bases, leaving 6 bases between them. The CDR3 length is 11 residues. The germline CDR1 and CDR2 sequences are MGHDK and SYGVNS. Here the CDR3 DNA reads TGTGCCAGCAGGTTTGGCACTGAAGCTTTCTTT. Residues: CASRFGTEAFF.

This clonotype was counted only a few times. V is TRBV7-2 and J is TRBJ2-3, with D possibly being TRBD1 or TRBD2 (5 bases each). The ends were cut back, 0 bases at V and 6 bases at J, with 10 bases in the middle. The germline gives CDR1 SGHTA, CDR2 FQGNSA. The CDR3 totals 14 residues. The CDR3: CASSLAGVVDTQYF. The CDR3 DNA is TGTGCCAGCAGCTTAGCGGGGGTGGTGGATACGCAGTATTTT. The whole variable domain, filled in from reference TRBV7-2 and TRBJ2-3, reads GAGVSQSPSNKVTEKGKDVELRCDPISGHTALYWYRQSLGQGLEFLIYFQGNSAPDKSGLPSDRFSAERTGGSVSTLTIQRTQQEDSAVYLCASSLAGVVDTQYFGPGTRLTVL.

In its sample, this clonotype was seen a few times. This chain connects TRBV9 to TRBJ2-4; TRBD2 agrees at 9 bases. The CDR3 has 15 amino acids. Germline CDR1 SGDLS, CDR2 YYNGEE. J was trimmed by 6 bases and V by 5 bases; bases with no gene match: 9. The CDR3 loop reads CASSIAGGAGNIQYF. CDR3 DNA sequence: TGTGCCAGCAGTATTGCGGGAGGGGCAGGAAACATTCAGTACTTC.

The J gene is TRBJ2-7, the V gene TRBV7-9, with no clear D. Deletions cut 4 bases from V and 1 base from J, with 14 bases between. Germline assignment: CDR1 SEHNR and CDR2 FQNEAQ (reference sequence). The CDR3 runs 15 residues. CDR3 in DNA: TGTGCCAGCAGCTCCCCGGCTCTCACTTCCTACGAGCAGTACTTC. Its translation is CASSSPALTSYEQYF.

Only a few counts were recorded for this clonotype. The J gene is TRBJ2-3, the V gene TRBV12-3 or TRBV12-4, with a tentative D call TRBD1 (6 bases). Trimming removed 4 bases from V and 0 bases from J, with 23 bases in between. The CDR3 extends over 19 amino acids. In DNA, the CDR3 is TGTGCCAGCAGTTCAAAGACAGGAGATGATTCGGCTAGCACAGATACGCAGTATTTT. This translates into CASSSKTGDDSASTDTQYF.

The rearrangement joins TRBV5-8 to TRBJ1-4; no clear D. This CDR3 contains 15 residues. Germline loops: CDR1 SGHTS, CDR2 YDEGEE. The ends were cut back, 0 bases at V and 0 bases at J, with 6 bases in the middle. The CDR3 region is CASSLDGSTNEKLFF. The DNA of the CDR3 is TGTGCCAGCAGCTTGGATGGGTCAACTAATGAAAAACTGTTTTTT.

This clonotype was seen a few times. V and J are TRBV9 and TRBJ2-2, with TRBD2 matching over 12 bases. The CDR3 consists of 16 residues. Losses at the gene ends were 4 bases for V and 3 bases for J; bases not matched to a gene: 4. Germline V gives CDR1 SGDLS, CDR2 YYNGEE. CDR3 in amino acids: CASSFRLAGDTGELFF. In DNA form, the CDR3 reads TGTGCCAGCAGCTTCCGACTAGCGGGAGACACCGGGGAGCTGTTTTTT.

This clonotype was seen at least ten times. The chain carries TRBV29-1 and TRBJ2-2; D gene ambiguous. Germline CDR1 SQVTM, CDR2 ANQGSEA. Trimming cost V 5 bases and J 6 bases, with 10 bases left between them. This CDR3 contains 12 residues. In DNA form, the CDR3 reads TGCAGCGTTTTTGCGGATTCCGGGGAGCTGTTTTTT. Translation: CSVFADSGELFF.

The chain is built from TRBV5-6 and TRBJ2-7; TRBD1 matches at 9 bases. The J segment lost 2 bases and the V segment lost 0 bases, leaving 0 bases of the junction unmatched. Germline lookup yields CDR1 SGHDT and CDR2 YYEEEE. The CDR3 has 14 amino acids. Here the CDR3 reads CASSLGDRAYEQYF. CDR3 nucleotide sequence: TGTGCCAGCAGCTTGGGGGACAGGGCCTACGAGCAGTACTTC. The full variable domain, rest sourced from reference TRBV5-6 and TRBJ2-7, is DAGVTQSPTHLIKTRGQQVTLRCSPKSGHDTVSWYQQALGQGPQFIFQYYEEEERQRGNFPDRFSGHQFPNYSSELNVNALLLGDSALYLCASSLGDRAYEQYFGPGTRLTVT.